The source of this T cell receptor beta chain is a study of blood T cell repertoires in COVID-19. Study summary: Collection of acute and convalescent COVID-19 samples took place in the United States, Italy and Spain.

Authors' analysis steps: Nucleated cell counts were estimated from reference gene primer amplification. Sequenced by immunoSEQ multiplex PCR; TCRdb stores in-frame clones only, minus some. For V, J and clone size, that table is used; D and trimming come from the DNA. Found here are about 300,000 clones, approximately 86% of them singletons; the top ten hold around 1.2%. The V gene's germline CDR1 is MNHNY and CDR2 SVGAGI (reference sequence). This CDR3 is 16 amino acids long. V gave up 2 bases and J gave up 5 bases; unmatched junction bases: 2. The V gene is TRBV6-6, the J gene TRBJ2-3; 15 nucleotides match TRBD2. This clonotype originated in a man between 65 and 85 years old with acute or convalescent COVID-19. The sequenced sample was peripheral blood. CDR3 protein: CASSYGTSGRQDTQYF. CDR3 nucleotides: TGTGCCAGCAGTTACGGGACTAGCGGGAGGCAAGATACGCAGTATTTT.